This T cell receptor (beta chain) was profiled in a study of early T cells in non-severe SARS-CoV-2 infection. Deletions cut 6 bases from V and 1 base from J, with 15 bases between. The CDR3 length is 14 residues. Per germline, CDR1 DFQATT and CDR2 SNEGSKA (reference sequence). TCRdb reanalysed the 5' RACE reads using MiXCR and keeps one entry per CDR3 protein. The sample includes some 49,000 distinct CDR3 sequences, roughly 10% seen only once; the top ten take less than 9.5%. The sequencing sample was made of whole blood. The sequence was obtained from an adult who was a healthcare worker with PCR-confirmed SARS-CoV-2 infection or an uninfected control (not recorded which). This chain connects TRBV20-1 to TRBJ1-1; D is undetermined. CDR3: CSAFHARANTEAFF. The CDR3 DNA reads as TGCAGTGCCTTCCATGCACGGGCGAACACTGAAGCTTTCTTT.